A single TCR beta chain is shown here with its context. These data are taken from a study of T cell changes during pregnancy in multiple sclerosis. The CDR3 totals 12 residues. V lost 6 bases, J lost 8 bases, and 5 bases stayed unmatched. Germline V gene data show CDR1 as MNHNY and CDR2 as SVGAGI (reference sequence). Repertoires were generated with immunoSEQ multiplex PCR, while TCRdb's copy carries only in-frame clones and drops some. The repertoire consists of about 47,000 clones, with around nine tenths occurring once and the leading ten covering around 1.9%. This TCR derives from a female donor with multiple sclerosis, enrolled in a pregnancy study. The sequenced sample was peripheral blood, obtained in the first trimester of pregnancy. The chain employs TRBV6-6 and TRBJ1-2; 8 nucleotides match TRBD1. CDR3 protein: CASSRQGQGYTF. As DNA, the CDR3 is TGTGCCAGCAGCCGACAGGGGCAGGGCTACACCTTC.